These 21 T cell receptor beta chains were all obtained from the same sample, sequenced in a study of beta chain features in type 1 diabetes. General study findings and limits: Moderately but significantly shorter TCRB CDR3s were found in Type 1 diabetes patients in all four CD4+ subsets.

No antigens are known for them. The isolated RNA, all of it, was reverse transcribed, so expressed TCRB transcripts were what got sequenced. Method: immunoSEQ multiplex PCR; TCRdb's copy keeps in-frame clones and lacks some. The data hold 150,000 or so clones, with about 8.3% observed a single time. The sample was central memory CD4+ T cells from blood. Source of these receptors: a young woman with type 1 diabetes.

This clone has just a few counts. The chain carries TRBV5-1 and TRBJ2-1, with 7 positions matching TRBD2. The CDR3 is 15 residues long. V shed 0 bases, J shed 9 bases, and the junction held 9 bases outside the gene matches. CDR1 and CDR2 from the germline V gene are SGHRS and YFSETQ. The CDR3 loop reads CASSLDERGLGEQFF. The CDR3 coding sequence is TGCGCCAGCAGCTTGGATGAGCGGGGCCTCGGTGAGCAGTTCTTC.

J is TRBJ1-4 and V is TRBV5-1; D is undetermined. V dropped 4 bases and J dropped 6 bases, with 16 bases sitting between them. The CDR3 covers 15 residues. The germline V gene has CDR1 SGHRS and CDR2 YFSETQ. CDR3 sequence (DNA): TGCGCCAGCAGCCCCCGGGAGGTGGATTATGAAAAACTGTTTTTT. Its protein product is CASSPREVDYEKLFF.

V is TRBV2 and J is TRBJ1-3; D is unclear. This CDR3 is built from 14 residues. V dropped 6 bases and J dropped 0 bases, with 9 bases sitting between them. The V gene's germline CDR1 is SNHLY and CDR2 FYNNEI. The CDR3 sequence is CASRESASGNTIYF. The CDR3 nucleotides are TGTGCCAGCAGGGAGTCTGCCTCTGGAAACACCATATATTTT.

This sequence joins TRBV18 and TRBJ2-1; a weak D match, TRBD2 (6 bases). V lost 6 bases and J lost 0, with 12 bases in between. The CDR3 is made up of 15 amino acids. From germline, CDR1 is KGHSH and CDR2 LQKENI. DNA for the CDR3: TGTGCCAGCTCGCCAGGGACTGCCTCCTACAATGAGCAGTTCTTC. This encodes CASSPGTASYNEQFF.

This clone has only a few counts. V is TRBV18 and J is TRBJ2-7, with a tentative D call TRBD2 (6 bases). The CDR3 is made up of 16 amino acids. V was trimmed by 3 bases and J by 0 bases, leaving 15 bases between them. The V gene's germline CDR1 is KGHSH and CDR2 LQKENI. The CDR3, as DNA: TGTGCCAGCTCACCTGAGGGCGGGACCGTCTCCTACGAGCAGTACTTC. This encodes CASSPEGGTVSYEQYF.

In the case of this clone: Different DNA sequences within this sample yield the same CDR3. The chain combines TRBV5-1 with TRBJ2-6, with D maybe TRBD1 (6 bases). Germline CDR1 is SGHRS and CDR2 is YFSETQ. The CDR3 length is 15 residues. Deletions cut 3 bases from V and 4 bases from J, with 11 bases between. Here the CDR3 DNA reads TGCGCCAGCAGCTCAGGGGATGCAGGGGCCAACGTCCTGACTTTC. This encodes CASSSGDAGANVLTF.

The chain recombines TRBV28 with TRBJ2-7, with D perhaps matching TRBD1 (6 bases). Germline lookup yields CDR1 MDHEN and CDR2 SYDVKM. CDR3 size: 13 residues. V was trimmed by 7 bases and J by 0 bases, leaving 10 bases between them. The CDR3 spells CASTQDSSYEQYF. The DNA for the CDR3 is TGTGCCAGCACTCAGGACAGCTCCTACGAGCAGTACTTC.

This clone was counted a few times. The chain is built from TRBV4-1 and TRBJ2-3, with D perhaps TRBD2 (5 bases). V lost 8 bases and J lost 0, with 9 bases in between. Germline assignment: CDR1 MGHRA and CDR2 YSYEKL. CDR3 length: 13 amino acids. The CDR3 loop reads CASRWESTDTQYF. For the CDR3, the DNA is TGCGCCAGCCGGTGGGAGAGCACAGATACGCAGTATTTT.

The table lists this clone with many counts. This chain uses TRBV7-9 with TRBJ2-7, with 10 bases that match TRBD1. The CDR3 is 14 residues long. Germline V gives CDR1 SEHNR, CDR2 FQNEAQ (reference sequence). Losses at the gene ends were 5 bases for V and 7 bases for J; bases not matched to a gene: 8. CDR3 protein: CASSPWTGGGEQYF. The CDR3 DNA sequence: TGTGCCAGCAGCCCGTGGACAGGGGGAGGGGAGCAGTACTTC.

This sequence joins TRBV30 and TRBJ1-2, with D tentatively TRBD1 (6 bases). The germline gives CDR1 GTSNPN, CDR2 SVGIG (reference sequence). CDR3 length equals 11 residues. Between the trimmed V and J ends, which lost 2 bases and 12 bases, there was a span of 13 bases. CDR3 sequence reads: CAWSIDRSHTF. The DNA of the CDR3 is TGTGCCTGGAGTATCGACAGGTCCCACACCTTC.

This clone has a handful of counts. The CDR3 spells CASSQQGTGGSGANVLTF. The CDR3 region has the DNA TGCGCCAGCAGCCAGCAGGGGACAGGGGGGTCTGGGGCCAACGTCCTGACTTTC. This chain connects TRBV5-1 to TRBJ2-6; TRBD1 matches 11 bases. The CDR3 extends over 18 amino acids. V lost 4 bases, J lost 1 base, and 7 bases stayed unmatched. Per germline, CDR1 SGHRS and CDR2 YFSETQ.

This chain links TRBV19 with TRBJ2-1; 15 nucleotides line up with TRBD2. After removal of 9 bases from V and 6 bases from J, the junction contained 6 bases not matched to a gene. This CDR3 is 15 amino acids long. CDR1 and CDR2 (germline): LNHDA, SQIVND (reference sequence). CDR3 bases: TGTGCCAGCGGGGGACTAGCGGGAGGTGGCAATGAGCAGTTCTTC. As protein: CASGGLAGGGNEQFF.

The rearrangement uses TRBV19 and TRBJ2-1, with 9 positions matching TRBD1. Trimming cost V 1 base and J 0 bases; bases outside gene matches: 4. Germline CDR1 and CDR2: LNHDA and SQIVND (reference sequence). This CDR3 has 17 amino acids. CDR3 sequence: CASSIAHRGLSYNEQFF. CDR3 coding DNA: TGTGCCAGTAGTATAGCGCACAGGGGGCTCTCCTACAATGAGCAGTTCTTC.

A few counts support this clone. The genes are TRBV5-1 and TRBJ2-7; 8 bases are shared with TRBD1. The CDR3 loop spans 14 amino acids. Looked up from germline, CDR1 is SGHRS and CDR2 is YFSETQ. With 2 bases clipped from V and 3 bases from J, the junction kept 4 bases outside the gene matches. CDR3 bases: TGCGCCAGCAGCTTTAACAGGGGGAGCTACGAGCAGTACTTC. Protein: CASSFNRGSYEQYF.

The chain joins TRBV11-2 to TRBJ2-5; TRBD2 matches at 8 bases. The CDR3 has 13 residues. The trim removed 3 bases at V and 7 bases at J, leaving 4 bases unmatched. CDR1 SGHAT and CDR2 FQNNGV come from the germline V gene. CDR3 sequence reads: CASSLGTSATQYF. The CDR3 DNA sequence: TGTGCCAGCAGCTTGGGGACTAGTGCGACCCAGTACTTC. Together with reference TRBV11-2 and TRBJ2-5, the CDR3 gives the full variable domain: EAGVAQSPRYKIIEKRQSVAFWCNPISGHATLYWYQQILGQGPKLLIQFQNNGVVDDSQLPKDRFSAERLKGVDSTLKIQPAKLEDSAVYLCASSLGTSATQYFGPGTRLLVL.

CDR3 DNA: TGTGCCAGCAGTGTCAGCGCCGGAGGCTACACCTTC. Its protein product is CASSVSAGGYTF. The chain employs TRBV2 and TRBJ1-2; D gene ambiguous. V was cut by 4 bases and J by 8 bases, with 11 bases left in between. This CDR3 spans 12 amino acids. In germline, CDR1 is SNHLY, CDR2 FYNNEI. The variable domain in full, completed from reference TRBV2 and TRBJ1-2, reads EPEVTQTPSHQVTQMGQEVILRCVPISNHLYFYWYRQILGQKVEFLVSFYNNEISEKSEIFDDQFSVERPDGSNFTLKIRSTKLEDSAMYFCASSVSAGGYTFGSGTRLTVV.

This clone came up many times. The chain employs TRBV4-1 and TRBJ1-1; TRBD1 aligns across 7 bases. With V trimmed by 0 bases and J by 0 bases, 10 bases remained unmatched. The CDR3 spans 18 residues. Germline V gives CDR1 MGHRA, CDR2 YSYEKL. For the CDR3, the DNA is TGCGCCAGCAGCCAAGAGTCCGACAGGGCCCACATGAACACTGAAGCTTTCTTT. It yields the protein CASSQESDRAHMNTEAFF.

The V gene is TRBV10-3, the J gene TRBJ2-7; 8 bases match TRBD1. Germline assignment: CDR1 ENHRY and CDR2 SYGVKD. CDR3 length equals 14 residues. The ends lost 5 bases at V and 3 bases at J; junction bases unmatched: 6. The CDR3 bases are TGTGCCATCAGTCAAGCCGGGACAGGCTACGAGCAGTACTTC. The encoded protein is CAISQAGTGYEQYF.

A few counts support this clone. The chain couples TRBV9 to TRBJ2-5; 8 nucleotides match TRBD2. CDR1 and CDR2 from the germline V gene are SGDLS and YYNGEE. With 3 bases clipped from V and 5 bases from J, the junction kept 9 bases outside the gene matches. The CDR3 has 15 residues. The CDR3 sequence is CASSGRAGAAETQYF. The CDR3 DNA reads as TGTGCCAGCAGCGGACGAGCGGGAGCGGCGGAGACCCAGTACTTC. Complete variable domain (other parts from reference TRBV9 and TRBJ2-5): DSGVTQTPKHLITATGQRVTLRCSPRSGDLSVYWYQQSLDQGLQFLIQYYNGEERAKGNILERFSAQQFPDLHSELNLSSLELGDSALYFCASSGRAGAAETQYFGPGTRLLVL.

This clone has a handful of counts. This sequence joins TRBV9 and TRBJ2-5; D possibly corresponds to TRBD2 (5 bases). Germline CDR1 and CDR2: SGDLS and YYNGEE. The CDR3 totals 16 residues. Between the trimmed V and J ends, which lost 2 bases and 5 bases, there was a span of 19 bases. The CDR3 reads CASSVQAAVPGETQYF. Here the CDR3 DNA reads TGTGCCAGCAGCGTGCAAGCGGCCGTACCGGGGGAGACCCAGTACTTC. Together with reference TRBV9 and TRBJ2-5, the CDR3 gives the full variable domain: DSGVTQTPKHLITATGQRVTLRCSPRSGDLSVYWYQQSLDQGLQFLIQYYNGEERAKGNILERFSAQQFPDLHSELNLSSLELGDSALYFCASSVQAAVPGETQYFGPGTRLLVL.

This chain uses TRBV5-1 with TRBJ1-2; D is unresolved. Trimming cost V 4 bases and J 8 bases, with 9 bases left between them. This CDR3 is 11 amino acids long. Germline V gene sequence: CDR1 SGHRS, CDR2 YFSETQ. CDR3 in DNA: TGCGCCAGCAGCGCCGAAGCGGGCTACACCTTC. Translated, it gives CASSAEAGYTF. The full variable domain, its missing parts supplied by reference TRBV5-1 and TRBJ1-2, is KAGVTQTPRYLIKTRGQQVTLSCSPISGHRSVSWYQQTPGQGLQFLFEYFSETQRNKGNFPGRFSGRQFSNSRSEMNVSTLELGDSALYLCASSAEAGYTFGSGTRLTVV.